One sample yielded the 12 T cell receptor beta chains listed below, sequenced in a study of human T cells and chemical hapten exposure. From the RACE reads, TCRdb called clonotypes with MiXCR, one entry per CDR3 protein. The sample holds about 82,000 distinct CDR3 sequences, 10% seen once. Time point meaning: patch test 2, 6 weeks after DPC sensitization. Treatment given: therapeutic diphenylcyclopropenone sensitization with weekly scalp DPC. This sample comprised whole blood, obtained in connection with sensitization to the hapten diphenylcyclopropenone (DPC). These receptors all come from a woman in her forties or fifties with alopecia areata. Some clones in this sample may be carry-over from other donors' samples.

The rearrangement uses TRBV7-2 and TRBJ2-3; 9 positions match TRBD2. The germline CDR1 and CDR2 sequences are SGHTA and FQGNSA. CDR3 size: 14 residues. Losses at the gene ends were 1 base for V and 7 bases for J; bases not matched to a gene: 3. The CDR3 region has the DNA TGTGCCAGCAGCTTAGGGCCTAGCGGGAATACGCAGTATTTT. Translation: CASSLGPSGNTQYF.

This clonotype was seen repeatedly, ten times or more. The rearrangement uses TRBV12-3 or TRBV12-4 and TRBJ2-7, with D perhaps matching TRBD1 (6 bases). V was shortened by 4 bases and J by 2 bases, with 12 bases between the two germline ends. The CDR3 runs to 14 residues. The DNA for the CDR3 is TGTGCCAGCAGTTCGACAGGAAGAACCTACGAGCAGTACTTC. This sequence encodes CASSSTGRTYEQYF.

This clonotype was counted between two and nine times. The chain recombines TRBV28 with TRBJ2-3; TRBD2 aligns across 10 bases. Germline CDR1 reads MDHEN; CDR2 reads SYDVKM. The CDR3 extends over 15 amino acids. The V gene end was trimmed by 2 bases and the J gene end by 4 bases; junction bases not matched to a gene: 3. The CDR3 DNA sequence: TGTGCCAGCAGTTTACTAGCGGGAGCGGCAGATACGCAGTATTTT. It translates to CASSLLAGAADTQYF.

This clonotype came up a few times. This chain uses TRBV5-1 with TRBJ2-2; D may be TRBD1 (5 bases). The CDR3 extends over 17 amino acids. In germline, CDR1 is SGHRS, CDR2 YFSETQ. Trimming pared 4 bases from V and 6 bases from J, leaving 22 bases between. CDR3 sequence reads: CASSPRAGWYGPGELFF. The CDR3 nucleotides are TGCGCCAGCAGCCCTCGCGCAGGGTGGTATGGTCCCGGGGAGCTGTTTTTT.

Many counts were recorded for this clonotype. V usage is TRBV6-6 and J usage is TRBJ2-3; TRBD1 matches at 8 bases. The trim removed 5 bases at V and 1 base at J, leaving 17 bases unmatched. The CDR3 totals 19 residues. The germline V gene encodes CDR1 MNHNY and CDR2 SVGAGI (reference sequence). Here the CDR3 reads CASSRGTGGVLLGTDTQYF. DNA of the CDR3: TGTGCCAGCAGTCGTGGGACAGGAGGGGTACTGCTTGGCACAGATACGCAGTATTTT.

This clonotype was found many times. This rearrangement joins TRBV6-6 to TRBJ2-3; TRBD2 matches 11 bases. Germline lookup yields CDR1 MNHNY and CDR2 SVGAGI (reference sequence). The CDR3 covers 17 residues. The V gene end was trimmed by 0 bases and the J gene end by 5 bases; junction bases not matched to a gene: 7. CDR3 bases: TGTGCCAGCAGTTACTCCGGGGCTAGCGGGGGGCGAGATACGCAGTATTTT. This encodes CASSYSGASGGRDTQYF.

The gene calls are TRBV10-2 and TRBJ2-3, with 7 bases that match TRBD2. V lost 3 bases, J lost 3 bases, and 6 bases stayed unmatched. The CDR3 length is 15 residues. Germline CDR1 is WSHSY and CDR2 is SAAADI. CDR3 sequence: CASSDLRGGTDTQYF. The CDR3 region has the DNA TGCGCCAGCAGTGATCTTCGCGGGGGTACAGATACGCAGTATTTT.

V and J are TRBV5-1 and TRBJ1-1, with D unresolved. Trimming shortened V by 6 bases and J by 1 base, and 10 bases separated the two germline ends. Per germline, CDR1 SGHRS and CDR2 YFSETQ. This CDR3 comprises 13 residues. The chain's CDR3 is CASTLAGNTEAFF. CDR3 bases: TGCGCCAGCACCCTGGCCGGGAACACTGAAGCTTTCTTT.

This clonotype was counted at least ten times. The rearrangement uses TRBV24-1 and TRBJ1-1, with 7 bases identical to TRBD1. The CDR3 consists of 16 residues. Germline loops: CDR1 KGHDR, CDR2 SFDVKD. V lost 4 bases and J lost 4; bases outside the gene matches: 11. CDR3 in amino acids: CATSETDREVLTEAFF. In DNA, the CDR3 is TGTGCCACCAGTGAGACCGACAGGGAGGTCCTCACTGAAGCTTTCTTT.

This clonotype was observed a few times. This rearrangement joins TRBV3-1 to TRBJ2-3, with a tentative D call TRBD2 (6 bases). V was clipped by 4 bases and J by 4 bases, with 12 bases between them. This CDR3 region has 14 residues. Germline CDR1 is LGHDT and CDR2 is YNNKEL (reference sequence). This chain's CDR3 is CASSLRGLADTQYF. In DNA form, the CDR3 reads TGTGCCAGCAGCCTGCGGGGCCTCGCAGATACGCAGTATTTT.

This clonotype was found many times. The genes are TRBV30 and TRBJ1-1; the match to TRBD1 covers 12 bases. CDR1 is GTSNPN and CDR2 is SVGIG in the germline V gene (reference sequence). J gave up 5 bases and V 3 bases, and 4 bases lay outside the gene matches. This CDR3 has 14 amino acids. The CDR3 is CAWRGQGARTEAFF. As DNA, the CDR3 is TGTGCCTGGAGGGGACAGGGGGCGAGGACTGAAGCTTTCTTT.

This clonotype came up many times. This chain joins TRBV20-1 and TRBJ1-2; the D gene is possibly TRBD1 (6 bases). Per the germline V gene, CDR1 is DFQATT and CDR2 is SNEGSKA (reference sequence). The CDR3 is 13 residues long. V was pared by 3 bases and J by 4 bases, with 12 bases between. For the CDR3, the DNA is TGCAGTGCTAGCCAGGGGAGTATCTATGGCTACACCTTC. Protein: CSASQGSIYGYTF.